These T cell receptor beta chains were read from a single sample in a study of T cell responses to AZD1222 COVID-19 vaccine. TCRdb's table, derived via immunoSEQ multiplex PCR, lists solely in-frame clones and lacks some. The table lists roughly 93,000 clones, roughly nine tenths of them singletons. Material: peripheral blood, obtained on day 0 of AZD1222 vaccination. All receptors come from an adult in good health. Each CDR3 is given with its conserved first and last residue. Clone size is shown for a subset of rows, as once, few, many or a class of expanded clone.

J	V	size	CDR3
TRBJ2-1	TRBV7-2	.	CASRLEGEQFF
TRBJ2-5	TRBV25-1	few	CASRWRPTWETQYF
TRBJ2-5	TRBV19	once	CASRQGGETQYF
TRBJ2-1	TRBV27	.	CASSFGQGTVNEQFF
TRBJ2-7	TRBV5-1	.	CASSFAGVEQYF
TRBJ2-2	TRBV5-5	.	CASSSTGINTGELFF
TRBJ2-1	TRBV24-1	.	CATSDPGPGYNEQFF
TRBJ1-2	TRBV7-2	few	CASSINSGTSYGYTF
TRBJ1-2	TRBV6-5	.	CASSIQLNYGYTF
TRBJ1-1	TRBV6-2/TRBV6-3	.	CASSTDRVRRTEAFF
TRBJ2-7	TRBV3-1/TRBV3-2	.	CASSQEGGQDF
TRBJ1-5	TRBV6-5	.	CASRSRDVQPQHF
TRBJ1-1	TRBV12-3/TRBV12-4	.	CASSRSEFTEAFF
TRBJ2-1	TRBV18	.	CASSRLEGSNNEQFF
TRBJ1-2	TRBV27	.	CASSLWGTGGTANYGYTF
TRBJ1-6	TRBV2	.	CASLPGQGNSPLHF
TRBJ1-1	TRBV7-3	.	CASSLLGGTEAFF
TRBJ1-4	TRBV3-1/TRBV3-2	.	CASSQDPGTGSEKLFF
TRBJ2-7	TRBV28	.	CASSPGGSSSYEQYF
TRBJ2-1	TRBV20-1	.	CSASKLAGGFGDEQFF
TRBJ2-3	TRBV7-3	.	CASSPAPGLAGPDTQYF
TRBJ1-1	TRBV7-2	.	CASSLAQGDTEAFF
TRBJ1-5	TRBV3-1/TRBV3-2	.	CASSQQGAGQPQHF
TRBJ1-1	TRBV15	.	CATSRVGTANTEAFF
TRBJ1-1	TRBV9	.	CASSVAMNTEAFF
TRBJ1-2	TRBV7-9	.	CASSLASGGRYGYTF
TRBJ2-7	TRBV3-1/TRBV3-2	.	CASSQEVTSVSYEQYF
TRBJ2-3	TRBV7-9	.	CASSPTSGADTQYF
TRBJ2-1	TRBV27	.	CASSPGAPYNEQFF